This T cell receptor beta chain stems from a study of T cell responses to AZD1222 COVID-19 vaccine. V was pared by 2 bases and J by 3 bases, with 7 bases of the junction left unmatched. Germline V CDR1 and CDR2: MDHEN, SYDVKM. This CDR3 has 16 residues. Broader study findings: Reportedly, nearly half of unique spike TCRs recognized epitopes outside B.1.351/B.1.1.7 mutations.

Only in-frame clones appear in the TCRdb table, and some are missing; sequencing was by immunoSEQ multiplex PCR. This sample yields 85,000 to 100,000 clones, of which roughly nine tenths are seen a single time; around 3.5% belongs to the top ten. Turning to this clone: Its antigen is not known.

The material was peripheral blood, obtained on day 0 of AZD1222 vaccination. V gene TRBV28 combines with J gene TRBJ1-5; 7 positions match TRBD1. The sequence came from an adult in good health. CDR3 residues: CASSLPQGWANQPQHF. In DNA form, the CDR3 reads TGTGCCAGCAGTTTACCACAGGGGTGGGCCAATCAGCCCCAGCATTTT.